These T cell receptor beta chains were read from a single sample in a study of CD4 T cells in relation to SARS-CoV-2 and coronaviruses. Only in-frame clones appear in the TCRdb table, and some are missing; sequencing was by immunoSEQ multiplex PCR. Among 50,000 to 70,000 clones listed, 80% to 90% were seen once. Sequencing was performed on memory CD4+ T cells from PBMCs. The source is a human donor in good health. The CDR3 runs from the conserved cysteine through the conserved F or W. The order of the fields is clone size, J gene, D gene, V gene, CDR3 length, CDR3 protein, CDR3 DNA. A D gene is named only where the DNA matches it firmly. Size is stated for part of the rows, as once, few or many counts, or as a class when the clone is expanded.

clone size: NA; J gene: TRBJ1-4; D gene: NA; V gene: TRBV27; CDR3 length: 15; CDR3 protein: CASSLTGSGYEKLFF; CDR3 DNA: TGTGCCAGCAGTTTAACAGGGTCCGGGTATGAAAAACTGTTTTTT
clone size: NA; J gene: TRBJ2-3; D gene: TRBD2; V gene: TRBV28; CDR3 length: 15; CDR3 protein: CASSFKRGVADTQYF; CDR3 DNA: TGTGCCAGCAGTTTTAAGCGGGGGGTGGCAGATACGCAGTATTTT
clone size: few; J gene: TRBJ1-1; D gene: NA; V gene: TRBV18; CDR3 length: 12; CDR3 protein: CASSPRIPEAFF; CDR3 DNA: TGTGCCAGCTCACCGCGAATCCCTGAAGCTTTCTTT
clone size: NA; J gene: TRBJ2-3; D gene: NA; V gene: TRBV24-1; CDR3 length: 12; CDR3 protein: CAIETTRDTQYF; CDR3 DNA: TGTGCCATAGAGACTACGCGAGATACGCAGTATTTT
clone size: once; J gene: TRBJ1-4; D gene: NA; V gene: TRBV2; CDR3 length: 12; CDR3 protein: CASTFSNEKLFF; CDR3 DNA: TGTGCCAGCACTTTCTCAAATGAAAAACTGTTTTTT
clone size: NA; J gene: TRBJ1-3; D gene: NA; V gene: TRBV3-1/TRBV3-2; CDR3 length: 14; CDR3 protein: CASSLSLSENTIYF; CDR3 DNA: TGTGCCAGCAGCCTTTCCCTCTCTGAAAACACCATATATTTT
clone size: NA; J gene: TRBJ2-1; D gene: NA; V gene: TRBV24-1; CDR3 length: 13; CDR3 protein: CATRGSSYNEQFF; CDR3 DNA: TGTGCCACCAGGGGGAGCTCCTACAATGAGCAGTTCTTC
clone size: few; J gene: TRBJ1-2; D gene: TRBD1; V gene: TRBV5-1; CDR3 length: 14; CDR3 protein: CASRRDSNDYGYTF; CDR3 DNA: TGCGCCAGCAGAAGGGACAGCAACGACTATGGCTACACCTTC
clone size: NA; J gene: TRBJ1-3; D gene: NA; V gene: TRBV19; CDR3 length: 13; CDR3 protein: CASSPPTGNTIYF; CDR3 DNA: TGTGCCAGTAGTCCCCCAACTGGAAACACCATATATTTT
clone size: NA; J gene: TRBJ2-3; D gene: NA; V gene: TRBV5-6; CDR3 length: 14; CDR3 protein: CASSYGPRKDTQYF; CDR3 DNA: TGTGCCAGCAGCTACGGGCCACGCAAAGATACGCAGTATTTT
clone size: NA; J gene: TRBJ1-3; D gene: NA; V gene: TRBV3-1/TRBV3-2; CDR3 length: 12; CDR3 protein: CASSRVGNTIYF; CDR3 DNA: TGTGCCAGCAGCCGCGTAGGAAACACCATATATTTT
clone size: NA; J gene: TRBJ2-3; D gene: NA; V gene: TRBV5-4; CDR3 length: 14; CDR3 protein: CASSSGLYTDTQYF; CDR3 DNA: TGTGCCAGCAGCTCAGGACTATACACAGATACGCAGTATTTT
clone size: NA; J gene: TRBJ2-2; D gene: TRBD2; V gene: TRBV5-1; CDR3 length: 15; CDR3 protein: CASSSAGVVAGELFF; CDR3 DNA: TGCGCCAGCAGCTCAGCGGGAGTCGTCGCCGGGGAGCTGTTTTTT
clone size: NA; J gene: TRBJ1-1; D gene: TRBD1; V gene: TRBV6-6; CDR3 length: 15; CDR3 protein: CASSYHRGENTEAFF; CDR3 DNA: TGTGCCAGCAGTTATCACAGGGGGGAGAACACTGAAGCTTTCTTT
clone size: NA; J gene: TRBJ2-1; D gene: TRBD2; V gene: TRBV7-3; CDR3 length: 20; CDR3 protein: CASRKGQGLAGESSYNEQFF; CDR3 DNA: TGTGCCAGCAGGAAAGGACAGGGACTAGCGGGGGAAAGCTCCTACAATGAGCAGTTCTTC
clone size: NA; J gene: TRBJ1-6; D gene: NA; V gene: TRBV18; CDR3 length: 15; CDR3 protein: CASSLSGAINSPLHF; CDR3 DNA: TGTGCCAGCTCATTATCAGGGGCCATTAATTCACCCCTCCACTTT
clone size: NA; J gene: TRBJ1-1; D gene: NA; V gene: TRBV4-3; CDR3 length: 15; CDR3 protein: CASSQDRIRNTEAFF; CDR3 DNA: TGCGCCAGCAGCCAAGATCGAATAAGGAACACTGAAGCTTTCTTT
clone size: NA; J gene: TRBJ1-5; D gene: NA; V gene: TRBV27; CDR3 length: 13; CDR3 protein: CASPGLSNQPQHF; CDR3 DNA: TGTGCCAGCCCCGGCCTTAGCAATCAGCCCCAGCATTTT
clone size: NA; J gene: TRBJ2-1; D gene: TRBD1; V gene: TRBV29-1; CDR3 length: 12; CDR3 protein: CSARGNYNEQFF; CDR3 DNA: TGCAGCGCCAGGGGGAACTACAATGAGCAGTTCTTC
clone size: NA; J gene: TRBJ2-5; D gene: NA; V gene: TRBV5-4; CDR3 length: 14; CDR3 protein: CASSLRTVQETQYF; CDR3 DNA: TGTGCCAGCAGCCTACGGACAGTACAAGAGACCCAGTACTTC
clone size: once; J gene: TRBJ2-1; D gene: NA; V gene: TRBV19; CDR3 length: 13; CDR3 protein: CASSTQRGNEQFF; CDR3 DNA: TGTGCCAGTAGTACCCAAAGGGGCAATGAGCAGTTCTTC
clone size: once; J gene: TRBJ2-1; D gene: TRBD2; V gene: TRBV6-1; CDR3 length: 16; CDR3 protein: CASSDTSSGSSGEQFF; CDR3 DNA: TGTGCCAGCAGTGATACCTCTAGCGGGAGTTCAGGCGAGCAGTTCTTC
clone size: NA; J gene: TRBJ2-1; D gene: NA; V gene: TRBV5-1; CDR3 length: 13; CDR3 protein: CASSLETYNEQFF; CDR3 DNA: TGCGCCAGCAGCTTGGAAACCTACAATGAGCAGTTCTTC
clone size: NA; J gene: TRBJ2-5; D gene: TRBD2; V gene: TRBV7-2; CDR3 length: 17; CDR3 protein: CASSLGSGGTIKETQYF; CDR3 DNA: TGTGCCAGCAGCTTAGGGTCGGGGGGGACTATTAAAGAGACCCAGTACTTC
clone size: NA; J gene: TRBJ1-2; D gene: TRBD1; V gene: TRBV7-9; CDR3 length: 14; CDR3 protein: CASSRRQGLDGYTF; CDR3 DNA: TGTGCCAGCAGCCGACGACAGGGCCTAGATGGCTACACCTTC
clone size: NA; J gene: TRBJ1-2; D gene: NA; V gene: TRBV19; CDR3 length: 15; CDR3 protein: CASSNQGGLNYGYTF; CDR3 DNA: TGTGCCAGTAGTAATCAAGGAGGGTTAAACTATGGCTACACCTTC
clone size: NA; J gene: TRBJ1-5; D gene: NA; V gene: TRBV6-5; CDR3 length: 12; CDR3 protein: CASSGDNQPQHF; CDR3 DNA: TGTGCCAGCTCCGGAGACAATCAGCCCCAGCATTTT
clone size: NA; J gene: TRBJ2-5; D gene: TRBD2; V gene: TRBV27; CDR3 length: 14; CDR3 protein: CASSPSGGRKTQYF; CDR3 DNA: TGTGCCAGCAGTCCTAGCGGGGGGCGGAAGACCCAGTACTTC
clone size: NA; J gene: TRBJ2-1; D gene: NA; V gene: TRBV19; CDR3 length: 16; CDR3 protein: CASNKGDAGGGVEQFF; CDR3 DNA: TGTGCCAGTAATAAGGGGGACGCTGGTGGAGGTGTGGAGCAGTTCTTC
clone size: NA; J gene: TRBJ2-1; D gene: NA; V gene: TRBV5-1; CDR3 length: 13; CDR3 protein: CASSLLGRNEQFF; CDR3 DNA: TGCGCCAGCAGCTTGCTCGGGCGCAATGAGCAGTTCTTC
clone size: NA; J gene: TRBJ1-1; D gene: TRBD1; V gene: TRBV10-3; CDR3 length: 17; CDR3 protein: CATAQNEGQGAGTEAFF; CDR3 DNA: TGTGCCACCGCGCAGAATGAGGGACAGGGGGCTGGGACTGAAGCTTTCTTT
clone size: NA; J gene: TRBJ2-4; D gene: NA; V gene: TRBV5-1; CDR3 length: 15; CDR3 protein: CASSWETGAKNIQYF; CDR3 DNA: TGCGCCAGCAGCTGGGAAACAGGGGCCAAAAACATTCAGTACTTC
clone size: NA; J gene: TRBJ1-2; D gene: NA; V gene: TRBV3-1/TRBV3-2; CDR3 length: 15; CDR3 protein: CASSQDTWQGNGYTF; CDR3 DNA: TGTGCCAGCAGCCAAGACACATGGCAGGGGAATGGCTACACCTTC
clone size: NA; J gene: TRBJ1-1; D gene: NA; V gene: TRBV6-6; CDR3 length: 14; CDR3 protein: CASSRLGEGTEAFF; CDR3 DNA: TGTGCCAGCAGTCGACTCGGGGAAGGCACTGAAGCTTTCTTT
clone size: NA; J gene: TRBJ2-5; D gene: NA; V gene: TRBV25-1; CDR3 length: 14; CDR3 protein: CASSEFRARETQYF; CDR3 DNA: TGTGCCAGCAGTGAATTCAGGGCGAGAGAGACCCAGTACTTC
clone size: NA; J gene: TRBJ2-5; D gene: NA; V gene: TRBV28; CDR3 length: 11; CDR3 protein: CASRGRETQYF; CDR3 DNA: TGTGCCAGCAGGGGGCGGGAGACCCAGTACTTC
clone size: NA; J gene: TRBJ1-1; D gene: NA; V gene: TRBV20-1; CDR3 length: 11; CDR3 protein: CSADGNTEAFF; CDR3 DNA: TGCAGTGCCGACGGGAACACTGAAGCTTTCTTT
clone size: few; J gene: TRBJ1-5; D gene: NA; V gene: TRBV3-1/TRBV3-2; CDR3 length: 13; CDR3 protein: CASSPDGAQPQHF; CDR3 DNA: TGTGCCAGCAGCCCCGACGGGGCGCAGCCCCAGCATTTT
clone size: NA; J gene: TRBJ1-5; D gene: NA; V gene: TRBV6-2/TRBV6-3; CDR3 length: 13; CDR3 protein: CASSYLQGQPQHF; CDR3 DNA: TGTGCCAGCAGTTACCTCCAGGGACAGCCCCAGCATTTT
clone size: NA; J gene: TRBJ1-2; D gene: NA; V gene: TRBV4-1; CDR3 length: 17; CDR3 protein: CASSQDQGGLQDYGYTF; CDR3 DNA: TGCGCCAGCAGCCAAGATCAAGGGGGGCTGCAGGACTATGGCTACACCTTC
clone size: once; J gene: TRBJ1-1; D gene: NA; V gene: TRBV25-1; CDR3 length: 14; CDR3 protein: CASSDSTGNTEAFF; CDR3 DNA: TGTGCCAGCAGTGACTCGACAGGGAACACTGAAGCTTTCTTT
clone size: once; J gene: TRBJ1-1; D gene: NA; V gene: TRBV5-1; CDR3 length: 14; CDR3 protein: CASTPITRNTEAFF; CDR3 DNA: TGCGCCAGCACCCCGATTACACGGAACACTGAAGCTTTCTTT